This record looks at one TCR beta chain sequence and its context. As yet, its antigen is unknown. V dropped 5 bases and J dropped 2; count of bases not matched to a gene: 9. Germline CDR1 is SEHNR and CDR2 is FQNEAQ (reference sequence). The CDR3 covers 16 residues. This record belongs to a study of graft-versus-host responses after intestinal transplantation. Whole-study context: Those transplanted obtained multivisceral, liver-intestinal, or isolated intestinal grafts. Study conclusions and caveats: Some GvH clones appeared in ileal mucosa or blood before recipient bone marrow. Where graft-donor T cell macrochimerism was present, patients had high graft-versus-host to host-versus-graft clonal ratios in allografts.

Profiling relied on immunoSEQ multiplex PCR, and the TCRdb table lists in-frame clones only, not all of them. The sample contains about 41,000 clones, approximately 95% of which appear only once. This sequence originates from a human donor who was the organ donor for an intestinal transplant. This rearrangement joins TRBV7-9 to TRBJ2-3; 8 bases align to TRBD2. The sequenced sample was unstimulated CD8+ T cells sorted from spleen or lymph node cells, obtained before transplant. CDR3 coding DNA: TGTGCCAGCAGCCTGTGGTCTAGCGGGTACACAGATACGCAGTATTTT. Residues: CASSLWSSGYTDTQYF. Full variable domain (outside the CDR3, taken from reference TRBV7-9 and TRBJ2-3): DTGVSQNPRHKITKRGQNVTFRCDPISEHNRLYWYRQTLGQGPEFLTYFQNEAQLEKSRLLSDRFSAERPKGSFSTLEIQRTEQGDSAMYLCASSLWSSGYTDTQYFGPGTRLTVL.